The TCR beta chain under discussion was sequenced for a study of metastatic and nonmetastatic thyroid tumors. Study background: Repertoires from malignant and benign thyroid patients were compared across blood and tumor or nodule tissue. Study results and caveats: In blood and tumor, TCR beta diversity was reportedly significantly higher in malignant thyroid tumors than in benign nodules.

V lost 5 bases to trimming and J lost 1 base, with 13 bases between them. The CDR3 totals 14 residues. Germline CDR1 reads DFQATT; CDR2 reads SNEGSKA (reference sequence). Thyroid surgery was performed in patients who had received no treatment beforehand. In the original processing: Variation in CDR3 across clinicopathological groups served as the basis for constructing a distant-metastasis classifier in papillary thyroid cancer. TCRdb re-called clones via MiXCR from the PCR reads. These V and J calls are TCRdb output, not the study's own analysis. The table includes around 22,000 clones, approximately 24% detected once. The sample holds many counts of this clone. Antigen specificity is unknown.

The sequence came from a female donor with papillary thyroid cancer or a benign thyroid nodule (not recorded which). Some clones in this sample may be carry-over from other donors' samples. Input material: blood. The chain carries TRBV20-1 and TRBJ2-3, with D possibly TRBD2 on 6 matching bases. The CDR3 region is CSAPGLDGTDTQYF. CDR3 sequence (DNA): TGCAGTGCTCCGGGACTCGATGGCACAGATACGCAGTATTTT.